Listed here are 26 T cell receptor beta chains from one sample, sequenced in a study of cytomegalovirus exposure and HLA in healthy donors. 60 Vbeta and 13 Jbeta primers were used in PCR. The data were produced by immunoSEQ multiplex PCR, yet TCRdb's version contains in-frame clones alone and is incomplete. The data contain some 190,000 clones, around 90% of them singletons. Sequenced input: PBMCs. These receptors came from a woman in her late teens or twenties in good health and CMV-seronegative.

This clone has only a few counts. The chain joins TRBV7-9 to TRBJ1-3; no clear D. The CDR3 has 14 amino acids. With 4 bases removed from V and 4 bases from J, the gap between germline ends came to 11 bases. Germline CDR1 and CDR2: SEHNR and FQNEAQ (reference sequence). This CDR3 is CASSSEARGNTIYF. CDR3 nucleotides: TGTGCCAGCAGCTCCGAGGCAAGGGGAAACACCATATATTTT.

The chain employs TRBV5-8 and TRBJ2-7; D unclear. V was trimmed by 2 bases and J by 4 bases, leaving 13 bases between them. This CDR3 contains 14 residues. Germline lookup yields CDR1 SGHTS and CDR2 YDEGEE. The CDR3 DNA reads as TGTGCCAGCAGCTTATTCCAGCGAGTATACGAGCAGTACTTC. It codes for CASSLFQRVYEQYF.

To note about this clone: Within the sample, other DNA sequences also encode this same CDR3. The gene calls are TRBV5-1 and TRBJ1-1; 8 nucleotides match TRBD1. The CDR3 consists of 14 residues. Germline V lookup: CDR1 SGHRS, CDR2 YFSETQ. The V gene end was trimmed by 2 bases and the J gene end by 4 bases; junction bases not matched to a gene: 4. This CDR3 is CASSLGQGGTEAFF. CDR3 bases: TGCGCCAGCAGCTTAGGACAGGGCGGCACTGAAGCTTTCTTT.

The gene calls are TRBV10-3 and TRBJ1-5; 7 bases agree with TRBD1. Unmatched junction bases numbered 8, after V lost 3 bases and J lost 6 bases. Germline values: CDR1 ENHRY, CDR2 SYGVKD. The CDR3 length is 15 residues. CDR3 residues: CAISDVSGGSQPQHF. The CDR3 DNA reads as TGTGCCATCAGTGATGTGTCAGGGGGAAGTCAGCCCCAGCATTTT.

This chain uses TRBV27 with TRBJ2-2; the match to TRBD2 covers 12 bases. There are 16 residues in the CDR3. The ends lost 5 bases at V and 0 bases at J; junction bases unmatched: 1. Germline V gives CDR1 MNHEY, CDR2 SMNVEV (reference sequence). The CDR3 protein is CASSRTSGANTGELFF. Here the CDR3 DNA reads TGTGCCAGCAGTCGGACTAGCGGGGCGAACACCGGGGAGCTGTTTTTT.

For the CDR3, the DNA is TGTGCCAGCTCACCAGTGACTAGCGGACAAGAGACCCAGTACTTC. This translates into CASSPVTSGQETQYF. This rearrangement joins TRBV18 to TRBJ2-5; 9 nucleotides align to TRBD2. The junction had 3 bases not matched to a gene; V was cut back by 2 bases and J by 2 bases. This CDR3 region has 15 residues. Germline lookup yields CDR1 KGHSH and CDR2 LQKENI.

V is TRBV5-6 and J is TRBJ2-5, with 7 bases fitting TRBD1. Germline V gene lookup returns CDR1 SGHDT and CDR2 YYEEEE. The CDR3 spans 13 residues. The V segment lost 4 bases and the J segment 4 bases; nucleotides outside the gene matches: 4. CDR3 bases: TGTGCCAGCAGCACCGGGACAGTAGAGACCCAGTACTTC. As protein: CASSTGTVETQYF.

This sequence joins TRBV10-3 and TRBJ2-7, with unresolved D. Deletions cut 2 bases from V and 1 base from J, with 12 bases between. The CDR3 is 15 residues long. Per germline, CDR1 ENHRY and CDR2 SYGVKD. This CDR3 reads CAISERLDPSYEQYF. The CDR3 DNA is TGTGCCATCAGTGAGAGACTCGACCCGTCCTACGAGCAGTACTTC.

The chain uses TRBV9 and TRBJ2-7; TRBD2 matches 9 bases. Germline V gene sequence: CDR1 SGDLS, CDR2 YYNGEE. The CDR3 length is 16 residues. J was trimmed by 4 bases and V by 3 bases; bases with no gene match: 11. For the CDR3, the DNA is TGTGCCAGCAGCGCCTTCGGGATAGCGGGAGCTTACGAGCAGTACTTC. This sequence encodes CASSAFGIAGAYEQYF.

The rearrangement joins TRBV7-2 to TRBJ2-5; 7 bases match TRBD1. J gave up 1 base and V 5 bases, and 7 bases lay outside the gene matches. Germline V gives CDR1 SGHTA, CDR2 FQGNSA. The CDR3 has 15 amino acids. The CDR3 nucleotides are TGTGCCAGCAGCCGGGACAGTAGGTTCCAAGAGACCCAGTACTTC. It encodes CASSRDSRFQETQYF.

The V gene is TRBV7-2, the J gene TRBJ1-5; 7 bases agree with TRBD1. The CDR3 is 15 amino acids. V dropped 5 bases and J dropped 6; count of bases not matched to a gene: 10. From germline, CDR1 is SGHTA and CDR2 FQGNSA. Here the CDR3 DNA reads TGTGCCAGCAGCCTCCGACAGGGACCAACTCAGCCCCAGCATTTT. It codes for CASSLRQGPTQPQHF.

The rearrangement uses TRBV6-1 and TRBJ1-1; 9 bases match TRBD1. The CDR3 covers 15 residues. Germline CDR1 MNHNS, CDR2 SASEGT. Germline trimming cut 6 bases from V and 3 bases from J; bases unmatched to any gene: 8. CDR3 protein: CASRTDRGRDTEAFF. Here the CDR3 DNA reads TGTGCCAGCAGAACGGACAGGGGCCGGGACACTGAAGCTTTCTTT.

The chain links TRBV5-1 to TRBJ2-2; D is uncertain. CDR1 SGHRS and CDR2 YFSETQ come from the germline V gene. The CDR3 is 16 residues long. Trimming took off 0 bases at V and 0 bases at J, with 9 bases between the two ends. The CDR3 bases are TGCGCCAGCAGCTTGGTAACACCCACGAACACCGGGGAGCTGTTTTTT. Translation gives CASSLVTPTNTGELFF.

This rearrangement joins TRBV5-4 to TRBJ2-7; TRBD1 aligns across 8 bases. V shed 4 bases and J 2 bases; nucleotides not matched to a gene: 11. From germline, CDR1 is SGHNT and CDR2 YYREEE (reference sequence). The CDR3 length is 16 residues. CDR3 region: CASSTDPGGWAYEQYF. In nucleotides, the CDR3 is TGTGCCAGCAGCACCGACCCAGGGGGCTGGGCCTACGAGCAGTACTTC.

This sequence joins TRBV5-5 and TRBJ2-5; 11 nucleotides align to TRBD2. Looked up from germline, CDR1 is SGHKS and CDR2 is YYEKEE (reference sequence). With 5 bases clipped from V and 3 bases from J, the junction kept 3 bases outside the gene matches. The CDR3 contains 14 residues. CDR3 bases: TGTGCCAGCAGTCTAGCGGGGGGTGAAGAGACCCAGTACTTC. It is translated as CASSLAGGEETQYF.

This rearrangement joins TRBV5-6 to TRBJ1-1; no definite D call. V lost 4 bases to trimming and J lost 4 bases, with 11 bases between them. The CDR3 is 13 residues long. Per the germline V gene, CDR1 is SGHDT and CDR2 is YYEEEE. CDR3 nucleotide sequence: TGTGCCAGCAGCGGCTCCTGGAGCACTGAAGCTTTCTTT. It encodes CASSGSWSTEAFF.

This chain uses TRBV25-1 with TRBJ1-3, with 9 bases fitting TRBD1. V was clipped by 3 bases and J by 3 bases; unmatched bases: 3. The CDR3 extends over 15 amino acids. Germline lookup yields CDR1 MGHDK and CDR2 SYGVNS. The CDR3 nucleotides read TGTGCCAGCAGTGACAACAGGGGGCTTGGAAACACCATATATTTT. Translated: CASSDNRGLGNTIYF.

In this sample, this clone turned up a few times. The genes are TRBV29-1 and TRBJ2-7; tentative D call: TRBD2 (5 bases). Per the germline V gene, CDR1 is SQVTM and CDR2 is ANQGSEA. V lost 1 base and J 3 bases, leaving 16 bases between the germline ends. The CDR3 totals 15 residues. DNA for the CDR3: TGCAGCGTTGAAGGAGGCGAGGACTCCTACTACGAGCAGTACTTC. Residues: CSVEGGEDSYYEQYF.

V and J are TRBV6-5 and TRBJ2-7; possibly TRBD2 for D (5 bases). V was shortened by 4 bases and J by 2 bases, with 12 bases between the two germline ends. The germline V gene encodes CDR1 MNHEY and CDR2 SVGAGI. The CDR3 contains 14 residues. The CDR3 region has the DNA TGTGCCAGCAGTTTGAGGGAGCGAACCTACGAGCAGTACTTC. Its protein product is CASSLRERTYEQYF.

This clone was found a few times. The chain uses TRBV2 and TRBJ2-3; D is unclear. Trimming left V 4 bases short and J 2 bases short, with 10 bases between. Germline CDR1 is SNHLY and CDR2 is FYNNEI. The CDR3 contains 14 residues. The CDR3 DNA sequence: TGTGCCAGCAGTGGGGCCCTGTCCACAGATACGCAGTATTTT. It codes for CASSGALSTDTQYF.

The V call is TRBV6-1, the J call TRBJ2-7; D is possibly TRBD2 (5 bases). The CDR3 covers 14 residues. The ends were cut back, 6 bases at V and 0 bases at J, with 12 bases in the middle. Germline lookup yields CDR1 MNHNS and CDR2 SASEGT. This chain's CDR3 is CASSVEDFSYEQYF. CDR3 nucleotides: TGTGCCAGCAGCGTAGAGGACTTCTCCTACGAGCAGTACTTC.

The V and J genes are TRBV4-1 and TRBJ2-3, with 11 nucleotides matching TRBD2. CDR1 is MGHRA and CDR2 is YSYEKL in the germline V gene. The CDR3 has 19 amino acids. Losses at the gene ends were 3 bases for V and 0 bases for J; bases not matched to a gene: 11. CDR3 protein: CASSQRGASGGTSTDTQYF. The CDR3 bases are TGCGCCAGCAGCCAGAGGGGGGCTAGCGGGGGGACTAGCACAGATACGCAGTATTTT.

The V gene is TRBV18, the J gene TRBJ2-5; a weak D match, TRBD2 (7 bases). Germline V gene lookup returns CDR1 KGHSH and CDR2 LQKENI. The CDR3 runs to 14 residues. V was cut by 0 bases and J by 4 bases, with 9 bases left in between. The chain's CDR3 is CASSPPGGRETQYF. The DNA for the CDR3 is TGTGCCAGCTCACCACCGGGGGGGCGAGAGACCCAGTACTTC.

This sequence joins TRBV7-2 and TRBJ2-1; 7 bases map to TRBD1. This CDR3 has 11 amino acids. With 4 bases clipped from V and 12 bases from J, the junction kept 3 bases outside the gene matches. Germline CDR1 and CDR2: SGHTA and FQGNSA. CDR3: CASSSGQAQFF. The CDR3 bases are TGTGCCAGCAGCTCTGGACAGGCGCAGTTCTTC.

The chain recombines TRBV30 with TRBJ2-5; D is uncertain. The V gene's germline CDR1 is GTSNPN and CDR2 SVGIG (reference sequence). The CDR3 spans 13 residues. Trimming took 1 base from V and 2 from J, leaving 8 bases between them. CDR3 sequence: CAWSGLYQETQYF. The DNA of the CDR3 is TGTGCCTGGAGTGGACTGTATCAAGAGACCCAGTACTTC.

V usage is TRBV29-1 and J usage is TRBJ1-1; D possibly corresponds to TRBD1 (5 bases). The CDR3 covers 12 residues. Per germline, CDR1 SQVTM and CDR2 ANQGSEA. V lost 5 bases to trimming and J lost 0 bases, with 7 bases between them. CDR3 nucleotides: TGCAGCGTTCACAGGATGAACACTGAAGCTTTCTTT. Amino acids: CSVHRMNTEAFF.